A selection of T cell receptor beta chains follows, all from one sample in a study of blood T cell repertoires in COVID-19. This table comes from immunoSEQ multiplex PCR, and its TCRdb copy is limited to in-frame clones, with some not included. The sample holds under 250,000 clones; about nine tenths are singletons and the top ten take about 5%. The material sequenced was peripheral blood. Receptors were obtained from a woman aged 40-49 years with acute or convalescent COVID-19. Both conserved end residues are part of each CDR3. D genes are given only for firm matches. Part of the rows lack a size; the others show once, few, many or a class for expanded clones.

V gene: TRBV30
J gene: TRBJ1-6
clone size: NA
D gene: TRBD1
CDR3 DNA: TGTGCCTGGAGTGTTCCCACGACAGGGCTTAGTAGTTCACCCCTCCACTTT
CDR3 protein: CAWSVPTTGLSSSPLHF

V gene: TRBV29-1
J gene: TRBJ1-5
clone size: NA
D gene: TRBD1
CDR3 DNA: TGCAGCGTTGTCCAGGGGGCGAATCAGCCCCAGCATTTT
CDR3 protein: CSVVQGANQPQHF

V gene: TRBV18
J gene: TRBJ2-5
clone size: NA
D gene: TRBD2
CDR3 DNA: TGTGCCAGCTCACCAACCGGGACTAGCAAAGAGACCCAGTACTTC
CDR3 protein: CASSPTGTSKETQYF

V gene: TRBV6-5
J gene: TRBJ1-5
clone size: NA
D gene: NA
CDR3 DNA: TGTGCCAGCAGTATCAGGGGCGTTGGCAATCAGCCCCAGCATTTT
CDR3 protein: CASSIRGVGNQPQHF

V gene: TRBV3-1/TRBV3-2
J gene: TRBJ1-2
clone size: NA
D gene: NA
CDR3 DNA: TGTGCCAGCAGCCAAGGTCAGGTTGGCTACACCTTC
CDR3 protein: CASSQGQVGYTF

V gene: TRBV2
J gene: TRBJ1-2
clone size: NA
D gene: NA
CDR3 DNA: TGTGCCAGCAAGAGGGCAGATAGTGGCTACACCTTC
CDR3 protein: CASKRADSGYTF

V gene: TRBV5-5
J gene: TRBJ1-2
clone size: NA
D gene: NA
CDR3 DNA: TGTGCCAGCAGCTTGGGGGACACGGTTGACTATGGCTACACCTTC
CDR3 protein: CASSLGDTVDYGYTF

V gene: TRBV6-5
J gene: TRBJ2-2
clone size: once
D gene: NA
CDR3 DNA: TGTGCCAGCAGTTACGGGCTGGGAGCGGCCGGGGAGCTGTTTTTT
CDR3 protein: CASSYGLGAAGELFF

V gene: TRBV9
J gene: TRBJ2-5
clone size: NA
D gene: TRBD2
CDR3 DNA: TGTGCCAGCAGCCCCGAGCGGGGGGGGGTCGGAGAGACCCAGTACTTC
CDR3 protein: CASSPERGGVGETQYF

V gene: TRBV5-6
J gene: TRBJ1-2
clone size: NA
D gene: TRBD1
CDR3 DNA: TGTGCCAGCAGCTTAGAGCCGGACAGGGTTGGCTACACCTTC
CDR3 protein: CASSLEPDRVGYTF

V gene: TRBV2
J gene: TRBJ1-1
clone size: NA
D gene: NA
CDR3 DNA: TGTGCCAGCACCATAAAGTGGGGAGGGGACACTGAAGCTTTCTTT
CDR3 protein: CASTIKWGGDTEAFF

V gene: TRBV6-2/TRBV6-3
J gene: TRBJ2-3
clone size: NA
D gene: TRBD1
CDR3 DNA: TGTGCCAGCAGTTACCACGGGGGTGGACAGGGAGCCACTAGCACAGATACGCAGTATTTT
CDR3 protein: CASSYHGGGQGATSTDTQYF

V gene: TRBV27
J gene: TRBJ2-3
clone size: NA
D gene: TRBD2
CDR3 DNA: TGTGCCAGCCGGTGGGGGGAGGGGACAGATACGCAGTATTTT
CDR3 protein: CASRWGEGTDTQYF

V gene: TRBV4-1
J gene: TRBJ1-1
clone size: once
D gene: NA
CDR3 DNA: TGCGCCAGCAGCCAAGTCGGAGTGATGTACACTGAAGCTTTCTTT
CDR3 protein: CASSQVGVMYTEAFF

V gene: TRBV3-1/TRBV3-2
J gene: TRBJ2-3
clone size: NA
D gene: NA
CDR3 DNA: TGTGCCAGCAGCCCCTTTTCTGAGTCCGCCACAGATACGCAGTATTTT
CDR3 protein: CASSPFSESATDTQYF

V gene: TRBV6-1
J gene: TRBJ1-4
clone size: NA
D gene: NA
CDR3 DNA: TGTGCCAGCAGTGAGGCGGGGGGCAGTGAAAAACTGTTTTTT
CDR3 protein: CASSEAGGSEKLFF

V gene: TRBV7-9
J gene: TRBJ2-4
clone size: NA
D gene: TRBD1
CDR3 DNA: TGTGCCAGCAGCCCTCGAGCCGGGACAGGGGATAGAGCCAAAAACATTCAGTACTTC
CDR3 protein: CASSPRAGTGDRAKNIQYF

V gene: TRBV9
J gene: TRBJ2-2
clone size: few
D gene: NA
CDR3 DNA: TGTGCCAGCAGCACCTATAGCCTCGGGGAGCTGTTTTTT
CDR3 protein: CASSTYSLGELFF

V gene: TRBV6-6
J gene: TRBJ1-1
clone size: NA
D gene: TRBD1
CDR3 DNA: TGTGCCAGCCAGGGACAGGGGAACACTGAAGCTTTCTTT
CDR3 protein: CASQGQGNTEAFF

V gene: TRBV2
J gene: TRBJ1-1
clone size: NA
D gene: NA
CDR3 DNA: TGTGCCAGCAAATTGGGGCCGTTGAACACTGAAGCTTTCTTT
CDR3 protein: CASKLGPLNTEAFF

V gene: TRBV3-1/TRBV3-2
J gene: TRBJ1-6
clone size: NA
D gene: NA
CDR3 DNA: TGTGCCAGCAGCCAAGCAGGGGTTTCACCCCTCCACTTT
CDR3 protein: CASSQAGVSPLHF

V gene: TRBV19
J gene: TRBJ1-2
clone size: NA
D gene: NA
CDR3 DNA: TGTGCCAGTAGTATAGAAGCTACAGTACCCACCTTC
CDR3 protein: CASSIEATVPTF

V gene: TRBV5-8
J gene: TRBJ1-4
clone size: NA
D gene: NA
CDR3 DNA: TGTGCCAGCAGCAAGGGCGTGGGACTGGGTAATGAAAAACTGTTTTTT
CDR3 protein: CASSKGVGLGNEKLFF

V gene: TRBV7-6
J gene: TRBJ1-5
clone size: once
D gene: NA
CDR3 DNA: TGTGCCAGCAGCTTAAAGAACGACCGAGGTCAGCCCCAGCATTTT
CDR3 protein: CASSLKNDRGQPQHF

V gene: TRBV3-1/TRBV3-2
J gene: TRBJ2-1
clone size: NA
D gene: TRBD2
CDR3 DNA: TGTGCCAGCAGCCGCAGCGGGGGTTCCTACAATGAGCAGTTCTTC
CDR3 protein: CASSRSGGSYNEQFF

V gene: TRBV19
J gene: TRBJ2-3
clone size: NA
D gene: TRBD2
CDR3 DNA: TGTGCCAGTAGGCGGACTAGCGGGGCGAGCACAGATACGCAGTATTTT
CDR3 protein: CASRRTSGASTDTQYF

V gene: TRBV11-2
J gene: TRBJ2-4
clone size: NA
D gene: NA
CDR3 DNA: TGTGCCAGCAGCCAGCGGGGACATGGATTGTCCAAAAACATTCAGTACTTC
CDR3 protein: CASSQRGHGLSKNIQYF

V gene: TRBV5-1
J gene: TRBJ2-1
clone size: NA
D gene: TRBD2
CDR3 DNA: TGCGCCAGCAGCGGGGGGGGCGGGGGGACTGAGCAGTTCTTC
CDR3 protein: CASSGGGGGTEQFF

V gene: TRBV2
J gene: TRBJ1-5
clone size: NA
D gene: NA
CDR3 DNA: TGTGCCAGCAGTGGGGGCTATAACAGGGGCAATCAGCCCCAGCATTTT
CDR3 protein: CASSGGYNRGNQPQHF

V gene: TRBV29-1
J gene: TRBJ2-1
clone size: NA
D gene: NA
CDR3 DNA: TGCAGTTGTAGCGTAGGAGGGCCCTACAATGAGCAGTTCTTC
CDR3 protein: CSCSVGGPYNEQFF

V gene: TRBV5-1
J gene: TRBJ1-1
clone size: NA
D gene: TRBD1
CDR3 DNA: TGCGCCAGCAGCCTACCGGGACAGAGATCAACCGAAGCTTTCTTT
CDR3 protein: CASSLPGQRSTEAFF

V gene: TRBV5-1
J gene: TRBJ2-2
clone size: once
D gene: NA
CDR3 DNA: TGCGCCAGCAGCTGGTCGCGTGGTCCGGGTCCCGGGGAGCTGTTTTTT
CDR3 protein: CASSWSRGPGPGELFF

V gene: TRBV9
J gene: TRBJ2-3
clone size: once
D gene: NA
CDR3 DNA: TGTGCCAGCAGCCAAGGTGGGGGGGCAATGACAGATACGCAGTATTTT
CDR3 protein: CASSQGGGAMTDTQYF

V gene: TRBV18
J gene: TRBJ2-4
clone size: NA
D gene: NA
CDR3 DNA: TGTGCCAGCTCACCACGGACACAGGTCCGCGAGGCCAAAAACATTCAGTACTTC
CDR3 protein: CASSPRTQVREAKNIQYF

V gene: TRBV19
J gene: TRBJ2-1
clone size: NA
D gene: TRBD1
CDR3 DNA: TGTGCCAGTTGTATCAGGGGGCGTGAGCAGTTCTTC
CDR3 protein: CASCIRGREQFF

V gene: TRBV24-1
J gene: TRBJ2-5
clone size: NA
D gene: TRBD1
CDR3 DNA: TGTGCCACCAGTCATACCGGGACAGGGGCGCAAGAGACCCAGTACTTC
CDR3 protein: CATSHTGTGAQETQYF

V gene: TRBV5-1
J gene: TRBJ1-3
clone size: NA
D gene: NA
CDR3 DNA: TGCGCCAGCAGCTTGGGGGCCGGGGCGGGAAGCGGAAACACCATATATTTT
CDR3 protein: CASSLGAGAGSGNTIYF

V gene: TRBV5-4
J gene: TRBJ2-5
clone size: NA
D gene: TRBD1
CDR3 DNA: TGTGCCAGCAGCTTGGCCCCGGGACAGGGGGAAGAGACCCAGTACTTC
CDR3 protein: CASSLAPGQGEETQYF

V gene: TRBV3-1/TRBV3-2
J gene: TRBJ2-5
clone size: NA
D gene: NA
CDR3 DNA: TGTGCCAGCAGCCAAGTTAGGACTCACCAAGAGACCCAGTACTTC
CDR3 protein: CASSQVRTHQETQYF

V gene: TRBV27
J gene: TRBJ2-5
clone size: NA
D gene: NA
CDR3 DNA: TGTGCCAGCAGCCCCGCGGGGGCGCGTGAGGAGACCCAGTACTTC
CDR3 protein: CASSPAGAREETQYF

V gene: TRBV7-2
J gene: TRBJ2-1
clone size: NA
D gene: TRBD2
CDR3 DNA: TGTGCCAGCAGCTTAGGGCGGGGGGCCCTAGGAGGGCAGGGTGAGCAGTTCTTC
CDR3 protein: CASSLGRGALGGQGEQFF

V gene: TRBV6-5
J gene: TRBJ1-3
clone size: once
D gene: NA
CDR3 DNA: TGTGCCAGCAGTTACTCGGCAGGGTCTGGAAACACCATATATTTT
CDR3 protein: CASSYSAGSGNTIYF